This TCR beta chain came from a study of control samples from healthy donors and cancer patients. The CDR3 has 15 amino acids. The V and J ends lost 5 bases and 2 bases respectively, with 14 bases between them. Germline CDR1 is SGHTA and CDR2 is FQGNSA. Method: immunoSEQ multiplex PCR; TCRdb's copy keeps in-frame clones and lacks some. The table lists some 120,000 clones, 70% to 90% of them singletons. Sequences were obtained from blood. The V call is TRBV7-2, the J call TRBJ2-3; D gene ambiguous. The receptor was isolated from a man aged 60-69 years in good health. This CDR3 is CASSPLSPYTDTQYF. As DNA, the CDR3 is TGTGCCAGCAGCCCGCTTAGCCCTTACACAGATACGCAGTATTTT.